The rows below give T cell receptor beta chains drawn from one sample of a study of control samples from healthy donors and cancer patients. Profiled with immunoSEQ multiplex PCR; TCRdb holds only in-frame clones, not every one. The data hold under 200,000 clones, with over 90% observed a single time. The material sequenced was blood. These receptors came from a woman aged 30 to 39 in good health. CDR3s include the opening cysteine and the closing phenylalanine or tryptophan. The D gene is left open where the match is weak. Some rows have no size entry. The others give once, few or many, or a class for an expanded clone.

v_call: TRBV9; clone_size: NA; d_call: NA; j_call: TRBJ1-2; cdr3_nt: TGTGCCAGCAGCGTAGTAGAGGATTTTTATGGCTACACCTTC; cdr3_aa: CASSVVEDFYGYTF
v_call: TRBV28; clone_size: NA; d_call: TRBD1; j_call: TRBJ2-7; cdr3_nt: TGTGCCAGCAGGCCACAGGGGGCCCTCTACGAGCAGTACTTC; cdr3_aa: CASRPQGALYEQYF
v_call: TRBV7-9; clone_size: NA; d_call: NA; j_call: TRBJ2-2; cdr3_nt: TGTGCCAGCAGCCAAGGACATCCTACCGGGGAGCTGTTTTTT; cdr3_aa: CASSQGHPTGELFF
v_call: TRBV30; clone_size: NA; d_call: NA; j_call: TRBJ2-2; cdr3_nt: TGTGCCTGGAGTGTACTCAACACCGGGGAGCTGTTTTTT; cdr3_aa: CAWSVLNTGELFF
v_call: TRBV5-1; clone_size: NA; d_call: TRBD2; j_call: TRBJ2-3; cdr3_nt: TGCGCCAGCAGCTTGGGACTAGCGGGAGGAGATACGCAGTATTTT; cdr3_aa: CASSLGLAGGDTQYF
v_call: TRBV5-1; clone_size: NA; d_call: NA; j_call: TRBJ1-2; cdr3_nt: TGCGCCAGCAGCTTGAGTTCGGGGGCCCGTGGCTACACCTTC; cdr3_aa: CASSLSSGARGYTF
v_call: TRBV7-8; clone_size: NA; d_call: TRBD1; j_call: TRBJ1-4; cdr3_nt: TGTGCCAGCAGCTTAGGGGGACAGGGGGCGCGGCTTAATGAAAAACTGTTTTTT; cdr3_aa: CASSLGGQGARLNEKLFF
v_call: TRBV3-1/TRBV3-2; clone_size: NA; d_call: NA; j_call: TRBJ1-2; cdr3_nt: TGTGCCAGCAGCCAAGAACAGACTTATGGCTACACCTTC; cdr3_aa: CASSQEQTYGYTF
v_call: TRBV28; clone_size: NA; d_call: TRBD1; j_call: TRBJ2-7; cdr3_nt: TGTGCCAGCAGTTTGGGCAGACTGCGACAGGGGGCTTACGAGCAGTACTTC; cdr3_aa: CASSLGRLRQGAYEQYF
v_call: TRBV19; clone_size: NA; d_call: TRBD2; j_call: TRBJ2-3; cdr3_nt: TGTGCCAGTAGTACCCCTCGCGGGGGGGCCGCAGATACGCAGTATTTT; cdr3_aa: CASSTPRGGAADTQYF
v_call: TRBV6-2/TRBV6-3; clone_size: NA; d_call: TRBD2; j_call: TRBJ2-7; cdr3_nt: TGTGCCAGCAGTTACGGGACTAGCGGCTACGAGCAGTACTTC; cdr3_aa: CASSYGTSGYEQYF
v_call: TRBV30; clone_size: NA; d_call: TRBD2; j_call: TRBJ2-3; cdr3_nt: TGTGCCTGGAGCCTAGCGGGTGGGAGGGATACGCAGTATTTT; cdr3_aa: CAWSLAGGRDTQYF
v_call: TRBV28; clone_size: NA; d_call: TRBD2; j_call: TRBJ2-1; cdr3_nt: TGTGCCAGCGGATCCGCAGCAGCGGGGGGTTACAATGAGCAGTTCTTC; cdr3_aa: CASGSAAAGGYNEQFF
v_call: TRBV18; clone_size: NA; d_call: TRBD1; j_call: TRBJ1-5; cdr3_nt: TGTGCCAGCTCATCAGGACAGGGCATCGATCAGCCCCAGCATTTT; cdr3_aa: CASSSGQGIDQPQHF
v_call: TRBV9; clone_size: NA; d_call: TRBD2; j_call: TRBJ2-5; cdr3_nt: TGTGCCAGCAGCCCCCGACTAGCGGGAGGGAAAGAGACCCAGTACTTC; cdr3_aa: CASSPRLAGGKETQYF
v_call: TRBV12-3/TRBV12-4; clone_size: once; d_call: NA; j_call: TRBJ1-1; cdr3_nt: TGTGCCAGCACCCCGACAGGAGTCGGGGAAGCTTTCTTT; cdr3_aa: CASTPTGVGEAFF
v_call: TRBV10-3; clone_size: NA; d_call: NA; j_call: TRBJ1-1; cdr3_nt: TGTGCCATCAGTAAGGCCGACAGAGACATGAACACTGAAGCTTTCTTT; cdr3_aa: CAISKADRDMNTEAFF
v_call: TRBV6-5; clone_size: NA; d_call: NA; j_call: TRBJ2-1; cdr3_nt: TGTGCCAGCCGCGGGGGCCTCTCCTACAATGAGCAGTTCTTC; cdr3_aa: CASRGGLSYNEQFF
v_call: TRBV6-1; clone_size: NA; d_call: TRBD1; j_call: TRBJ1-5; cdr3_nt: TGTGCCAGCAGTGATGTGGACAGGCAAAAGAATCAGCCCCAGCATTTT; cdr3_aa: CASSDVDRQKNQPQHF
v_call: TRBV20-1; clone_size: NA; d_call: NA; j_call: TRBJ2-2; cdr3_nt: TGCAGTGCTAGTTACGGGAGGCTGTTTTTT; cdr3_aa: CSASYGRLFF
v_call: TRBV15; clone_size: NA; d_call: TRBD2; j_call: TRBJ2-5; cdr3_nt: TGTGCCACCAGTAAGCGGGGGGGCCAGTACTTC; cdr3_aa: CATSKRGGQYF
v_call: TRBV7-9; clone_size: NA; d_call: NA; j_call: TRBJ1-6; cdr3_nt: TGTGCCAGCAGCTTATCCCCCTCACCCCTCCACTTT; cdr3_aa: CASSLSPSPLHF
v_call: TRBV5-6; clone_size: NA; d_call: NA; j_call: TRBJ1-5; cdr3_nt: TGTGCCAGCAGCTTGACAGGGAGCAATCAGCCCCAGCATTTT; cdr3_aa: CASSLTGSNQPQHF
v_call: TRBV5-1; clone_size: NA; d_call: TRBD1; j_call: TRBJ1-6; cdr3_nt: TGCGCCAGCAGCCCGTCGGACAGGAGGAATTCACCCCTCCACTTT; cdr3_aa: CASSPSDRRNSPLHF
v_call: TRBV13; clone_size: NA; d_call: TRBD1; j_call: TRBJ1-2; cdr3_nt: TGTGCCAGCAGCTCATCAGGGGGCTACTATGGCTACACCTTC; cdr3_aa: CASSSSGGYYGYTF
v_call: TRBV7-9; clone_size: once; d_call: TRBD1; j_call: TRBJ1-1; cdr3_nt: TGTGCCAGCAGCAACAGGGGGAACACTGAAGCTTTCTTT; cdr3_aa: CASSNRGNTEAFF
v_call: TRBV28; clone_size: NA; d_call: TRBD2; j_call: TRBJ2-7; cdr3_nt: TGTGCCAGCAGTTTATGGGCGGGAGTGGGGGCCTACGAGCAGTACTTC; cdr3_aa: CASSLWAGVGAYEQYF
v_call: TRBV19; clone_size: NA; d_call: NA; j_call: TRBJ1-2; cdr3_nt: TGTGCCAGTACCCCCGGCTGGGGGAACTATGGCTACACCTTC; cdr3_aa: CASTPGWGNYGYTF
v_call: TRBV5-4; clone_size: once; d_call: TRBD2; j_call: TRBJ2-5; cdr3_nt: TGTGCCAGCAGCCCTCTGGCGGGGGGACTGGGGGAGACCCAGTACTTC; cdr3_aa: CASSPLAGGLGETQYF
v_call: TRBV19; clone_size: NA; d_call: NA; j_call: TRBJ2-7; cdr3_nt: TGTGCCAGTAGTCTAACAGATGACGAGCAGTACTTC; cdr3_aa: CASSLTDDEQYF
v_call: TRBV2; clone_size: NA; d_call: NA; j_call: TRBJ2-4; cdr3_nt: TGTGCCAGCATTGGCAGGGTCGACAAAAACATTCAGTACTTC; cdr3_aa: CASIGRVDKNIQYF
v_call: TRBV7-9; clone_size: NA; d_call: TRBD2; j_call: TRBJ2-1; cdr3_nt: TGTGCCAGCAGCTTAAGGGCTAGCGGTTCTTTCTACAATGAGCAGTTCTTC; cdr3_aa: CASSLRASGSFYNEQFF
v_call: TRBV2; clone_size: NA; d_call: TRBD1; j_call: TRBJ2-3; cdr3_nt: TGTGCCAGCAATGAAGAGGGACAGGTCACAGATACGCAGTATTTT; cdr3_aa: CASNEEGQVTDTQYF
v_call: TRBV3-1/TRBV3-2; clone_size: NA; d_call: NA; j_call: TRBJ2-7; cdr3_nt: TGTGCCAGCAGCCAAGGGGAGACAGGATACGAGCAGTACTTC; cdr3_aa: CASSQGETGYEQYF
v_call: TRBV30; clone_size: NA; d_call: NA; j_call: TRBJ2-7; cdr3_nt: TGTGCCTGGAGTTCCCCCCGGACTCAGCGGTACGAGCAGTACTTC; cdr3_aa: CAWSSPRTQRYEQYF
v_call: TRBV19; clone_size: NA; d_call: NA; j_call: TRBJ2-4; cdr3_nt: TGTGCCAGTAGCCCGGGACAACAAGCCAAAAACATTCAGTACTTC; cdr3_aa: CASSPGQQAKNIQYF
v_call: TRBV2; clone_size: NA; d_call: TRBD1; j_call: TRBJ1-1; cdr3_nt: TGTGCCAGCAGTGAGTGGGCAGGGGGGATTACTGAAGCTTTCTTT; cdr3_aa: CASSEWAGGITEAFF
v_call: TRBV12-3/TRBV12-4; clone_size: NA; d_call: NA; j_call: TRBJ2-2; cdr3_nt: TGTGCCAGCAGCATGATAAACACCGGGGAGCTGTTTTTT; cdr3_aa: CASSMINTGELFF
v_call: TRBV25-1; clone_size: NA; d_call: NA; j_call: TRBJ1-5; cdr3_nt: TGTGCCAGCAGGGGGGGGACGGGAAATCAGCCCCAGCATTTT; cdr3_aa: CASRGGTGNQPQHF
v_call: TRBV6-6; clone_size: NA; d_call: TRBD1; j_call: TRBJ2-7; cdr3_nt: TGTGCCAGCAGTTACCGGGACAGAGATATCTACGAGCAGTACTTC; cdr3_aa: CASSYRDRDIYEQYF
v_call: TRBV4-2; clone_size: once; d_call: NA; j_call: TRBJ2-3; cdr3_nt: TGTGCCAGCAGCCAAGAAGCTAGCTCTAGCACAGATACGCAGTATTTT; cdr3_aa: CASSQEASSSTDTQYF
v_call: TRBV9; clone_size: NA; d_call: NA; j_call: TRBJ2-1; cdr3_nt: TGTGCCAGCAGCGTCGGACTAACCTACAATGAGCAGTTCTTC; cdr3_aa: CASSVGLTYNEQFF
v_call: TRBV19; clone_size: NA; d_call: TRBD1; j_call: TRBJ1-5; cdr3_nt: TGTGCCAGTAGTCTCGAACCCGCTAGGACAGGGGGATATAGCAATCAGCCCCAGCATTTT; cdr3_aa: CASSLEPARTGGYSNQPQHF
v_call: TRBV9; clone_size: NA; d_call: NA; j_call: TRBJ2-3; cdr3_nt: TGTGCCAGCAGCGGACGCGGCTGGCCAGGAGATACGCAGTATTTT; cdr3_aa: CASSGRGWPGDTQYF
v_call: TRBV18; clone_size: NA; d_call: TRBD1; j_call: TRBJ1-2; cdr3_nt: TGTGCCAGCTCACCCAGGACAGGGGAAGTGGACTATGGCTACACCTTC; cdr3_aa: CASSPRTGEVDYGYTF
v_call: TRBV7-9; clone_size: NA; d_call: NA; j_call: TRBJ1-3; cdr3_nt: TGTGCCAGCAGCTTGCGGGACCGTGGAAACACCATATATTTT; cdr3_aa: CASSLRDRGNTIYF
v_call: TRBV30; clone_size: NA; d_call: NA; j_call: TRBJ1-5; cdr3_nt: TGTGCCTGGAGTGTATCTGAAAGGCAGCCCCAGCATTTT; cdr3_aa: CAWSVSERQPQHF
v_call: TRBV11-3; clone_size: NA; d_call: NA; j_call: TRBJ2-1; cdr3_nt: TGTGCCAGCAGCCAAGAACGGGGTGAGCAGTTCTTC; cdr3_aa: CASSQERGEQFF
v_call: TRBV18; clone_size: once; d_call: TRBD1; j_call: TRBJ1-2; cdr3_nt: TGTGCCAGCTCACTCCAACAGGGGGACTATGGCTACACCTTC; cdr3_aa: CASSLQQGDYGYTF
v_call: TRBV6-5; clone_size: NA; d_call: TRBD2; j_call: TRBJ2-4; cdr3_nt: TGTGCCAGCAGGGGGGAGGGGTTGATGAACATTCAGTACTTC; cdr3_aa: CASRGEGLMNIQYF
v_call: TRBV7-2; clone_size: NA; d_call: TRBD2; j_call: TRBJ2-2; cdr3_nt: TGTGCCAGCAGAGGGGCGGGAGCCACCGGGGAGCTGTTTTTT; cdr3_aa: CASRGAGATGELFF
v_call: TRBV11-3; clone_size: NA; d_call: NA; j_call: TRBJ2-5; cdr3_nt: TGTGCCAGCAGCCCCGGACATTTGGTGGGGACCCAGTACTTC; cdr3_aa: CASSPGHLVGTQYF
v_call: TRBV19; clone_size: NA; d_call: TRBD1; j_call: TRBJ2-2; cdr3_nt: TGTGCCAGTAGTATGACAGGGGTGGGGACCGGGGAACTGTTTTTT; cdr3_aa: CASSMTGVGTGELFF
v_call: TRBV27; clone_size: NA; d_call: TRBD1; j_call: TRBJ2-1; cdr3_nt: TGTGCCAGCCAACCCCCAAGGACAGGACCTAATGAGCAGTTCTTC; cdr3_aa: CASQPPRTGPNEQFF
v_call: TRBV5-1; clone_size: once; d_call: NA; j_call: TRBJ1-6; cdr3_nt: TGCGCCAGCAGCTTAAACAGTGATTCACCCCTCCACTTT; cdr3_aa: CASSLNSDSPLHF
v_call: TRBV6-5; clone_size: NA; d_call: TRBD1; j_call: TRBJ2-1; cdr3_nt: TGTGCCAGCAGTTTCAACAGGGGGCAGGCTGAGCAGTTCTTC; cdr3_aa: CASSFNRGQAEQFF
v_call: TRBV14; clone_size: NA; d_call: TRBD1; j_call: TRBJ1-2; cdr3_nt: TGTGCCAGCAGCCAACTGAAACAGGGGGACTATGGCTACACCTTC; cdr3_aa: CASSQLKQGDYGYTF
v_call: TRBV28; clone_size: NA; d_call: NA; j_call: TRBJ1-3; cdr3_nt: TGTGCCAGCAGTGCCGGGGGAGTTGGAAACACCATATATTTT; cdr3_aa: CASSAGGVGNTIYF
v_call: TRBV19; clone_size: NA; d_call: NA; j_call: TRBJ2-5; cdr3_nt: TGTGCCAGTACCCTTAGTTCCCGAAGGGGCACCCAAGAGACCCAGTACTTC; cdr3_aa: CASTLSSRRGTQETQYF